The rows below give T cell receptor beta chains drawn from one sample of a study of blood T cell repertoires in COVID-19. Profiling relied on immunoSEQ multiplex PCR, and the TCRdb table lists in-frame clones only, not all of them. The sample includes about 260,000 clones, about 89% of them seen just once. The sample was peripheral blood. The receptors originated from a man in his forties who had recovered from COVID-19. Each CDR3 is given with its conserved first and last residue. D genes are given only for firm matches. Part of the rows lack a size; the others show once, few, many or a class for expanded clones.

d_call: TRBD1; clone_size: -; j_call: TRBJ2-1; v_call: TRBV5-1; cdr3_nt: TGCGCCAGCAGCCCATTCTTTGGGACAGGCGGCGCCTACAATGAGCAGTTCTTC; cdr3_aa: CASSPFFGTGGAYNEQFF
d_call: -; clone_size: -; j_call: TRBJ2-2; v_call: TRBV6-6; cdr3_nt: TGTGCCAGCAGTTATCGGACTAGCAGGGGGACCGGGGAGCTGTTTTTT; cdr3_aa: CASSYRTSRGTGELFF
d_call: -; clone_size: -; j_call: TRBJ1-1; v_call: TRBV19; cdr3_nt: TGTGCCAGTAGCTCGAGAGAACACACTGAAGCTTTCTTT; cdr3_aa: CASSSREHTEAFF
d_call: -; clone_size: -; j_call: TRBJ2-1; v_call: TRBV6-5; cdr3_nt: TGTGCCAGCAGTTACCGGCGGAATGAGCAGTTCTTC; cdr3_aa: CASSYRRNEQFF
d_call: -; clone_size: -; j_call: TRBJ2-3; v_call: TRBV19; cdr3_nt: TGTGCCAGCTCTCTAGAGGGAGGCACAGATACGCAGTATTTT; cdr3_aa: CASSLEGGTDTQYF
d_call: -; clone_size: -; j_call: TRBJ2-3; v_call: TRBV6-2/TRBV6-3; cdr3_nt: TGTGCCAGCAGTTACCCCACAGGCCGCACAGATACGCAGTATTTT; cdr3_aa: CASSYPTGRTDTQYF
d_call: -; clone_size: once; j_call: TRBJ2-7; v_call: TRBV7-9; cdr3_nt: TGTGCCAGCAGACCCCCGGGACATAGGGACGAGCAGTACTTC; cdr3_aa: CASRPPGHRDEQYF
d_call: TRBD1; clone_size: -; j_call: TRBJ2-5; v_call: TRBV7-2; cdr3_nt: TGTGCCAGCAGCACCCACAGGGGACAAGAGACCCAGTACTTC; cdr3_aa: CASSTHRGQETQYF
d_call: TRBD1; clone_size: -; j_call: TRBJ2-3; v_call: TRBV6-6; cdr3_nt: TGTGCCAGCAGCTCCTTCGGACAGGGCCCCACAGATACGCAGTATTTT; cdr3_aa: CASSSFGQGPTDTQYF
d_call: -; clone_size: -; j_call: TRBJ2-1; v_call: TRBV19; cdr3_nt: TGTGCCAGTAATCGGCTAGGGGGTTACAATGAGCAGTTCTTC; cdr3_aa: CASNRLGGYNEQFF
d_call: TRBD1; clone_size: -; j_call: TRBJ2-3; v_call: TRBV18; cdr3_nt: TGTGCCAGCTCACCAGGACAGGGGGCGACAGATACGCAGTATTTT; cdr3_aa: CASSPGQGATDTQYF
d_call: -; clone_size: -; j_call: TRBJ1-2; v_call: TRBV6-5; cdr3_nt: TGTGCCAGCAGTTCGCAGACAGAGAACTATGGCTACACCTTC; cdr3_aa: CASSSQTENYGYTF
d_call: TRBD2; clone_size: -; j_call: TRBJ2-1; v_call: TRBV9; cdr3_nt: TGTGCCAGCAGCGTAGCGAGGCGGGAGGGTTTGAATGAGCAGTTCTTC; cdr3_aa: CASSVARREGLNEQFF
d_call: TRBD1; clone_size: -; j_call: TRBJ1-5; v_call: TRBV7-2; cdr3_nt: TGTGCCAGCAGCGCGACAGGGGGCGCAAGGTTTAGCAATCAGCCCCAGCATTTT; cdr3_aa: CASSATGGARFSNQPQHF
d_call: -; clone_size: -; j_call: TRBJ1-3; v_call: TRBV7-9; cdr3_nt: TGTGCCAGCAAGGCAGGCAGCTCTGGAAACACCATATATTTT; cdr3_aa: CASKAGSSGNTIYF
d_call: -; clone_size: -; j_call: TRBJ2-7; v_call: TRBV28; cdr3_nt: TGTGCCAGCAGCCTAATCTACGAGCAGTACTTC; cdr3_aa: CASSLIYEQYF
d_call: -; clone_size: -; j_call: TRBJ2-3; v_call: TRBV29-1; cdr3_nt: TGCAGCGTTGAACCGTTTACAGATACGCAGTATTTT; cdr3_aa: CSVEPFTDTQYF
d_call: -; clone_size: -; j_call: TRBJ2-7; v_call: TRBV7-2; cdr3_nt: TGTGCCAGCAGCCTCCGTTCAGGCTACGAGCAGTACTTC; cdr3_aa: CASSLRSGYEQYF
d_call: -; clone_size: once; j_call: TRBJ1-6; v_call: TRBV11-2; cdr3_nt: TGTGCCAGCAGCCCCGGTGGTTCACCCCTCCACTTT; cdr3_aa: CASSPGGSPLHF
d_call: TRBD1; clone_size: -; j_call: TRBJ1-3; v_call: TRBV5-1; cdr3_nt: TGCGCCAGCAGCGACCCGGACAGGGGAGGAATCTCTGGAAACACCATATATTTT; cdr3_aa: CASSDPDRGGISGNTIYF
d_call: TRBD2; clone_size: -; j_call: TRBJ2-7; v_call: TRBV6-5; cdr3_nt: TGTGCCAGCAGTTATAGCGGGAGCCGATACGAGCAGTACTTC; cdr3_aa: CASSYSGSRYEQYF
d_call: TRBD1; clone_size: -; j_call: TRBJ1-2; v_call: TRBV15; cdr3_nt: TGTGCCACCAGCGGACCCTCGGGACAGAGCCTCTATGGCTACACCTTC; cdr3_aa: CATSGPSGQSLYGYTF
d_call: -; clone_size: -; j_call: TRBJ1-1; v_call: TRBV19; cdr3_nt: TGTGCCAGTAGCATCAGCCCGGGTGGCCGGACTGAAGCTTTCTTT; cdr3_aa: CASSISPGGRTEAFF
d_call: -; clone_size: -; j_call: TRBJ2-7; v_call: TRBV3-1/TRBV3-2; cdr3_nt: TGTGCCAGCAGCCAAGATAAGGAGGGAAATGTCTCCTACGAGCAGTACTTC; cdr3_aa: CASSQDKEGNVSYEQYF
d_call: -; clone_size: few; j_call: TRBJ1-5; v_call: TRBV5-4; cdr3_nt: TGTGCCAGCAGCTTTTCAGGGAAGGATCAGCCCCAGCATTTT; cdr3_aa: CASSFSGKDQPQHF
d_call: TRBD2; clone_size: -; j_call: TRBJ2-1; v_call: TRBV24-1; cdr3_nt: TGTGCCACCTGCCGGACTAGCGGGGGGGCAGATGAGCAGTTCTTC; cdr3_aa: CATCRTSGGADEQFF
d_call: TRBD1; clone_size: -; j_call: TRBJ1-2; v_call: TRBV5-1; cdr3_nt: TGCGCCAGCAGCTTGGCCTGGGGGACAGAGGATGGCTACACCTTC; cdr3_aa: CASSLAWGTEDGYTF
d_call: -; clone_size: -; j_call: TRBJ2-7; v_call: TRBV27; cdr3_nt: TGTGCCAGCAGTCCGTACCGACAAGGCTACGAGCAGTACTTC; cdr3_aa: CASSPYRQGYEQYF
d_call: TRBD1; clone_size: -; j_call: TRBJ2-1; v_call: TRBV6-2/TRBV6-3; cdr3_nt: TGTGCCAGCAGCCTACCGACAGGGGCGAATGAGCAGTTCTTC; cdr3_aa: CASSLPTGANEQFF
d_call: -; clone_size: -; j_call: TRBJ1-1; v_call: TRBV24-1; cdr3_nt: TGTGCCACCAGTGATACCGACCTCAGGGCGGGAGACACTGAAGCTTTCTTT; cdr3_aa: CATSDTDLRAGDTEAFF
d_call: -; clone_size: -; j_call: TRBJ1-6; v_call: TRBV27; cdr3_nt: TGTGCCAGCGGACTACAGAGTCACTCCTATAATTCACCCCTCCACTTT; cdr3_aa: CASGLQSHSYNSPLHF
d_call: -; clone_size: -; j_call: TRBJ2-1; v_call: TRBV9; cdr3_nt: TGTGCCAGCAGCGTGACGGGAGTGCTCAATGAGCAGTTCTTC; cdr3_aa: CASSVTGVLNEQFF
d_call: TRBD1; clone_size: -; j_call: TRBJ2-3; v_call: TRBV3-1/TRBV3-2; cdr3_nt: TGTGCCAGCAGCCAGGCAACCCGGGACAGGCGGAGCACAGATACGCAGTATTTT; cdr3_aa: CASSQATRDRRSTDTQYF
d_call: TRBD1; clone_size: -; j_call: TRBJ1-1; v_call: TRBV9; cdr3_nt: TGTGCCAGCAGCGCAAGGGACAGGGGATGGGTGGACACTGAAGCTTTCTTT; cdr3_aa: CASSARDRGWVDTEAFF
d_call: -; clone_size: once; j_call: TRBJ2-5; v_call: TRBV4-3; cdr3_nt: TGCGCCAGCAGCCAAATCGCAGACCAAGAGACCCAGTACTTC; cdr3_aa: CASSQIADQETQYF
d_call: TRBD1; clone_size: -; j_call: TRBJ2-1; v_call: TRBV5-5; cdr3_nt: TGTGCCAGCAAGATATATGACAGGGAAGACAATGAGCAGTTCTTC; cdr3_aa: CASKIYDREDNEQFF